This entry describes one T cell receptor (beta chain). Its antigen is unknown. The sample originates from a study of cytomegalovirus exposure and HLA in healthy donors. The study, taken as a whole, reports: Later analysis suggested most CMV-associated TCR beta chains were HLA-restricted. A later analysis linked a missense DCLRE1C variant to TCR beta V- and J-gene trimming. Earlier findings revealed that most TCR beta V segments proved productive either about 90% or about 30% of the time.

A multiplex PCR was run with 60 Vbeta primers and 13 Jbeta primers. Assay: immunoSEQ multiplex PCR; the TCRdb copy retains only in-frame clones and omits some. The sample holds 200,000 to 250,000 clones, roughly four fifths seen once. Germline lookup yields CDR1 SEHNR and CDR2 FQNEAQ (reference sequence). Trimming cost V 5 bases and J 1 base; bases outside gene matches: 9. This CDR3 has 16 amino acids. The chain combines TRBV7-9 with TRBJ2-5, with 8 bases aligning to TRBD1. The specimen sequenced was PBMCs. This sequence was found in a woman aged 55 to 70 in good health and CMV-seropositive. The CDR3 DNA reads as TGTGCCAGCAGCCCCCACAGGGGGAAGGGCCAAGAGACCCAGTACTTC. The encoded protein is CASSPHRGKGQETQYF.